This TCR beta chain appears in the sequencing data of a study of human T cells and chemical hapten exposure. J gave up 6 bases and V 6 bases, and 7 bases lay outside the gene matches. The germline V gene has CDR1 MNHNY and CDR2 SVGAGI (reference sequence). The CDR3 sequence is 15 residues long. Via MiXCR, TCRdb re-called the RACE reads, giving one row per CDR3 protein. This table holds approximately 84,000 distinct CDR3 sequences, roughly 10% found once. To note about this clonotype: No antigen is known for it.

Findings and caveats of the study: With regard to DPC sensitization, TCRs above 1 in 1000 frequency did not change. Significantly more large CDR3 similarity clusters arose among expanded TCRs than among controls.

Time point reported: patch test 2, 6 weeks after DPC sensitization. Treatment meaning: therapeutic diphenylcyclopropenone sensitization with weekly scalp DPC. The receptor comes from a woman aged 25 to 39 with alopecia areata. Some clones in this sample may be carry-over from other donors' samples. The sequencing used whole blood, collected in connection with sensitization to the hapten diphenylcyclopropenone (DPC). The genes are TRBV6-6 and TRBJ2-7; 14 positions agree with TRBD2. The CDR3 here is CASSRPGLAGVEQYF. The CDR3 coding sequence is TGTGCCAGCAGCCGCCCGGGACTAGCGGGAGTCGAGCAGTACTTC.